This TCR beta chain stems from a study of CD8+ T cells in alopecia areata. Reverse transcribed after extraction, RNA yielded cDNA as the sequencing template. Some clones are missing from TCRdb's copy, which holds only in-frame ones; the method was immunoSEQ multiplex PCR. Of 90,000 to 100,000 clones in the sample, roughly two fifths were seen once. The CDR3 contains 15 residues. The J segment lost 10 bases and the V segment lost 1 base, leaving 11 bases of the junction unmatched. In germline, CDR1 is SGHRS, CDR2 YFSETQ. This clone was picked up a small number of times. The V and J genes are TRBV5-1 and TRBJ1-2, with TRBD1 matching over 9 bases. Material: CD4+ T cells sorted from blood. The clonotype was recovered from a human donor with alopecia areata. The CDR3: CASSLMAGQGSPYTF. CDR3 sequence (DNA): TGCGCCAGCAGCTTGATGGCGGGACAGGGATCCCCCTACACCTTC.